This T cell receptor beta chain was documented in a study of blood T cell repertoires in COVID-19. Per the study methods: Reference gene primer amplification gave nucleated cell count estimates. Sequencing was performed with immunoSEQ multiplex PCR; in TCRdb, only in-frame clones are kept and a portion is missing. The D gene and trimming were derived from the DNA, and the V and J assignments and clone size from that table. The sample lists approximately 180,000 clones; around 85% were seen once. This clone showed up just once. This clonotype originated in an older person with COVID-19, enrolled during active disease. Sequencing was performed on peripheral blood.

CDR3 loop: CASSFWGPYNEQFF. The CDR3 DNA is TGCGCCAGCAGCTTTTGGGGGCCCTACAATGAGCAGTTCTTC. This sequence joins TRBV5-1 and TRBJ2-1, with a weak D call TRBD1 (6 bases). Germline values: CDR1 SGHRS, CDR2 YFSETQ. Trimming removed 2 bases from V and 2 bases from J, with 8 bases in between. This CDR3 contains 14 residues.